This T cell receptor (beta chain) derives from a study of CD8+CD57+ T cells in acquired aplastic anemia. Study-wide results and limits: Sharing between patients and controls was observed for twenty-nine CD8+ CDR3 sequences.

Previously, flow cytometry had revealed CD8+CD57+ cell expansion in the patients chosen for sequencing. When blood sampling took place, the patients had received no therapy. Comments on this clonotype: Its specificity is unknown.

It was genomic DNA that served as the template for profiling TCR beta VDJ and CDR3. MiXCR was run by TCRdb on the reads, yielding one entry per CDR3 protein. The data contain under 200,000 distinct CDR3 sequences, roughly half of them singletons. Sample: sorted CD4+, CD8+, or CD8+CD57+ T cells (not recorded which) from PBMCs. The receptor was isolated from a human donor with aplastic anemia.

The CDR3 region has the DNA TGTGCCAGCAGCTTAGGGGGGAAGGAATATGGCTACACCTTC. Protein product: CASSLGGKEYGYTF. V is TRBV7-2 and J is TRBJ1-2; the D gene is possibly TRBD1 (5 bases). V lost 1 base and J lost 5, with 11 bases in between. Germline assignment: CDR1 SGHTA and CDR2 FQGNSA. The CDR3 is made up of 14 amino acids.